The 18 T cell receptor beta chains below were found in one sample sequenced in a study of blood T cell repertoires in COVID-19. Assay used: immunoSEQ multiplex PCR; TCRdb lists only in-frame clones, some missing. This sample has 250,000 to 350,000 clones, with 70% to 90% found just once. The sequencing input was PBMCs or T cells enriched from blood (not recorded which). Source of these receptors: a woman aged 25 to 45 who had recovered from COVID-19.

The chain uses TRBV7-3 and TRBJ1-2; the match to TRBD1 covers 10 bases. Germline-derived CDR1 and CDR2 are SGHTA and FQGTGA. After removal of 4 bases from V and 7 bases from J, the junction contained 6 bases not matched to a gene. The CDR3 contains 14 residues. The CDR3 nucleotides read TGTGCCAGCAGCTCATACCGGACAGGGGGTGGCTACACCTTC. This codes for CASSSYRTGGGYTF. Supplemented by reference TRBV7-3 and TRBJ1-2, the full variable domain reads GAGVSQTPSNKVTEKGKYVELRCDPISGHTALYWYRQSLGQGPEFLIYFQGTGAADDSGLPNDRFFAVRPEGSVSTLKIQRTERGDSAVYLCASSSYRTGGGYTFGSGTRLTVV.

The J gene is TRBJ1-2, the V gene TRBV4-2; D perhaps matches TRBD1 (5 bases). The germline CDR1 and CDR2 sequences are LGHNA and YNFKEQ. The CDR3 consists of 16 residues. The V gene lost 0 bases and the J gene lost 1 base, with 12 bases spanning the gap. CDR3 region: CASSQDSGGINYGYTF. CDR3 sequence (DNA): TGTGCCAGCAGCCAAGATTCGGGGGGAATTAACTATGGCTACACCTTC.

The chain combines TRBV5-1 with TRBJ1-2, with D possibly being TRBD1 (5 bases). V was shortened by 1 base and J by 8 bases, with 12 bases between the two germline ends. CDR3 length equals 13 residues. The germline V gene has CDR1 SGHRS and CDR2 YFSETQ. The CDR3 sequence: CASSLFAGQGYTF. DNA for the CDR3: TGCGCCAGCAGCTTGTTTGCAGGGCAAGGCTACACCTTC.

There are many counts of this clone. This chain uses TRBV6-5 with TRBJ1-1, with a weak D call TRBD1 (5 bases). Trimming took off 0 bases at V and 8 bases at J, with 19 bases between the two ends. CDR1 is MNHEY and CDR2 is SVGAGI in the germline V gene. The CDR3 is made up of 16 amino acids. The CDR3, as DNA: TGTGCCAGCAGTTACTCCACCCCCGGGAGGAGGGGAGAAGCTTTCTTT. This sequence encodes CASSYSTPGRRGEAFF.

The rearrangement joins TRBV4-2 to TRBJ1-2; no clear D gene. Trimming stripped 1 base from V and 4 bases from J, with 7 bases between. Germline V CDR1 and CDR2: LGHNA, YNFKEQ. This CDR3 spans 13 amino acids. CDR3 sequence (DNA): TGTGCCAGCAGCCAAGGCTGGAGCTATGGCTACACCTTC. The encoded protein is CASSQGWSYGYTF.

In this sample, this clone turned up a few times. Other DNA sequences of this sample code for an identical CDR3. The rearrangement links TRBV12-3 or TRBV12-4 to TRBJ1-1; 7 bases agree with TRBD1. Trimming removed 8 bases from V and 2 bases from J; junction bases left unmatched: 5. The CDR3 is made up of 13 amino acids. CDR3 sequence: CASGRQGNTEAFF. The CDR3 DNA reads as TGTGCCAGCGGTCGACAGGGCAACACTGAAGCTTTCTTT.

The V gene is TRBV7-3, the J gene TRBJ2-3; TRBD2 matches at 11 bases. The V and J ends lost 5 bases and 5 bases, in that order; junction bases with no gene match: 6. The CDR3 has 15 residues. Germline-derived CDR1 and CDR2 are SGHTA and FQGTGA. The CDR3 here is CASSPLAGGVDTQYF. CDR3 nucleotide sequence: TGTGCCAGCAGCCCTCTAGCGGGGGGTGTAGATACGCAGTATTTT. Using reference TRBV7-3 and TRBJ2-3 for the parts outside the CDR3, the full variable domain is GAGVSQTPSNKVTEKGKYVELRCDPISGHTALYWYRQSLGQGPEFLIYFQGTGAADDSGLPNDRFFAVRPEGSVSTLKIQRTERGDSAVYLCASSPLAGGVDTQYFGPGTRLTVL.

The chain is built from TRBV7-2 and TRBJ1-6, with a possible D match to TRBD1 (6 bases). This CDR3 is built from 16 residues. V was pared by 4 bases and J by 3 bases, with 13 bases between. Looked up from germline, CDR1 is SGHTA and CDR2 is FQGNSA. CDR3 sequence reads: CASSSRTVNYNSPLHF. The DNA for the CDR3 is TGTGCCAGCAGCTCGCGGACAGTAAACTATAATTCACCCCTCCACTTT.

The V call is TRBV10-3, the J call TRBJ2-5; 7 nucleotides match TRBD1. CDR3 size: 15 residues. CDR1 and CDR2 from the germline V gene are ENHRY and SYGVKD. The V and J ends lost 5 bases and 6 bases, in that order; junction bases with no gene match: 12. DNA of the CDR3: TGTGCCATCAGTTTGGGAACAGGGGATTGGCAGACCCAGTACTTC. Amino acid sequence: CAISLGTGDWQTQYF.

The chain joins TRBV5-1 to TRBJ2-1; 11 bases are shared with TRBD1. The V gene end was trimmed by 3 bases and the J gene end by 9 bases; junction bases not matched to a gene: 11. CDR1 is SGHRS, CDR2 YFSETQ, per germline. This CDR3 has 16 residues. In nucleotides, the CDR3 is TGCGCCAGCAGCTCAGGACAGGGGGCGCTGTCAGGTGAGCAGTTCTTC. This sequence encodes CASSSGQGALSGEQFF.

The CDR3 reads CASSIRWAGRGYTF. The CDR3 DNA is TGTGCCAGTAGTATCCGATGGGCAGGGCGAGGCTACACCTTC. The chain links TRBV19 to TRBJ1-2; TRBD1 is a possible D gene (5 bases). Germline V lookup: CDR1 LNHDA, CDR2 SQIVND (reference sequence). The CDR3 extends over 14 amino acids. The V end was cut by 3 bases, the J end by 8 bases, with 16 bases between.

This sequence joins TRBV19 and TRBJ1-2; 8 nucleotides match TRBD1. With V trimmed by 8 bases and J by 8 bases, 7 bases remained unmatched. CDR3 length: 12 residues. Germline V gene sequence: CDR1 LNHDA, CDR2 SQIVND (reference sequence). CDR3 sequence reads: CASGQGLTGYTF. CDR3 DNA sequence: TGTGCCAGTGGACAGGGCCTCACGGGCTACACCTTC.

This clone was detected only once. The chain is built from TRBV30 and TRBJ2-7; D might be TRBD2 (6 bases). The length of the CDR3 is 12 residues. The V end lost 3 bases, the J end lost 9 bases, and 15 bases lay between the germline ends. The germline gives CDR1 GTSNPN, CDR2 SVGIG (reference sequence). The CDR3: CAWSPGLRLQYF. Here the CDR3 DNA reads TGTGCCTGGAGCCCGGGACTGAGGTTGCAGTACTTC.

The chain links TRBV12-5 to TRBJ2-7; weak D call: TRBD2 (5 bases). The V end lost 4 bases, the J end lost 2 bases, and 12 bases lay between the germline ends. Germline V CDR1 and CDR2: LGHNT, FRNRAP. This CDR3 is 14 amino acids long. The CDR3 is CASGSGRGTYEQYF. The DNA for the CDR3 is TGTGCTAGTGGTTCCGGACGAGGGACCTACGAGCAGTACTTC.

The chain recombines TRBV7-9 with TRBJ1-4, with a possible D match to TRBD1 (5 bases). Trimming removed 1 base from V and 14 bases from J, with 14 bases in between. Germline CDR1 reads SEHNR; CDR2 reads FQNEAQ (reference sequence). The CDR3 totals 13 residues. Here the CDR3 reads CASSLGGAGVLFF. The CDR3, as DNA: TGTGCCAGCAGCTTAGGAGGGGCGGGGGTTCTGTTTTTT.

This clone was seen just once. This chain connects TRBV2 to TRBJ2-3; 8 positions agree with TRBD2. The J segment lost 6 bases and the V segment lost 2 bases, leaving 7 bases of the junction unmatched. CDR3 length: 15 residues. Germline V gene sequence: CDR1 SNHLY, CDR2 FYNNEI. CDR3 sequence reads: CASSETRLAGDTQYF. CDR3 in DNA: TGTGCCAGCAGTGAAACGAGGCTAGCGGGTGATACGCAGTATTTT.

The chain couples TRBV9 to TRBJ2-1; D remains unclear. Germline V gene sequence: CDR1 SGDLS, CDR2 YYNGEE. The length of the CDR3 is 16 residues. V was clipped by 2 bases and J by 0 bases, with 12 bases between them. CDR3 nucleotide sequence: TGTGCCAGCAGCGTCGGTAGTTTTGGCTCCTACAATGAGCAGTTCTTC. Translation gives CASSVGSFGSYNEQFF.

The CDR3 spells CAWSVRDRVYTEAFF. The CDR3 DNA sequence: TGTGCCTGGAGTGTACGAGACAGGGTTTACACTGAAGCTTTCTTT. The rearrangement joins TRBV30 to TRBJ1-1; 7 nucleotides agree with TRBD1. V was clipped by 0 bases and J by 3 bases; unmatched bases: 7. The CDR3 spans 15 residues. Germline V gene lookup returns CDR1 GTSNPN and CDR2 SVGIG (reference sequence).